The 27 T cell receptor beta chains presented below share a single source sample, sequenced in a study of cytomegalovirus exposure and HLA in healthy donors. The PCR used 60 Vbeta and 13 Jbeta primers. This table comes from immunoSEQ multiplex PCR, and its TCRdb copy is limited to in-frame clones, with some not included. This table holds some 180,000 clones, just under 80% found once. The specimen sequenced was PBMCs. All receptors derive from a young woman in good health and CMV-seronegative.

This clone was seen a handful of times. This chain links TRBV9 with TRBJ1-1; maybe TRBD1 (6 bases). Trimming left V 4 bases short and J 1 base short, with 14 bases between. Per germline, CDR1 SGDLS and CDR2 YYNGEE. The CDR3 is made up of 15 amino acids. The CDR3 sequence: CASSPRGGANTEAFF. For the CDR3, the DNA is TGTGCCAGCAGCCCCAGGGGTGGGGCGAACACTGAAGCTTTCTTT.

The chain recombines TRBV18 with TRBJ1-1; D gene uncertain. Germline V gives CDR1 KGHSH, CDR2 LQKENI. The CDR3 runs 12 residues. V shed 4 bases and J shed 2 bases, with 5 bases lying between them. The CDR3 bases are TGTGCCAGCTCACACTCAAACACTGAAGCTTTCTTT. Protein product: CASSHSNTEAFF.

V is TRBV18 and J is TRBJ1-1; D possibly corresponds to TRBD1 (6 bases). Germline-derived CDR1 and CDR2 are KGHSH and LQKENI. The CDR3 totals 13 residues. V was pared by 5 bases and J by 4 bases, with 11 bases between. The CDR3 bases are TGTGCCAGCTCATCCGACAGGCTCACTGAAGCTTTCTTT. Translated, it gives CASSSDRLTEAFF.

This rearrangement joins TRBV5-5 to TRBJ1-2; TRBD1 matches 9 bases. This CDR3 has 16 residues. CDR1 and CDR2 (germline): SGHKS, YYEKEE (reference sequence). V shed 4 bases and J 4 bases; nucleotides not matched to a gene: 11. In nucleotides, the CDR3 is TGTGCCAGCAGCGTATATACCGGGACAGGGACCTATGGCTACACCTTC. Its protein is CASSVYTGTGTYGYTF.

This rearrangement joins TRBV19 to TRBJ1-2; 9 bases fit TRBD1. CDR1 and CDR2 from the germline V gene are LNHDA and SQIVND (reference sequence). V dropped 1 base and J dropped 0; count of bases not matched to a gene: 6. The CDR3 is 17 residues long. CDR3 nucleotide sequence: TGTGCCAGTAGTATAGGAGGGACAGGGACGTCTAACTATGGCTACACCTTC. It yields the protein CASSIGGTGTSNYGYTF.

The chain links TRBV19 to TRBJ1-5; tentative D call: TRBD1 (6 bases). Germline values: CDR1 LNHDA, CDR2 SQIVND (reference sequence). CDR3 size: 13 residues. The ends were cut back, 9 bases at V and 3 bases at J, with 12 bases in the middle. CDR3 in amino acids: CASTTGLNQPQHF. The CDR3 DNA sequence: TGTGCCAGCACTACAGGGCTCAATCAGCCCCAGCATTTT.

This chain joins TRBV30 and TRBJ2-7; 9 bases line up with TRBD1. From germline, CDR1 is GTSNPN and CDR2 SVGIG (reference sequence). The CDR3 runs to 13 residues. Germline trimming cut 3 bases from V and 2 bases from J; bases unmatched to any gene: 2. The CDR3 bases are TGTGCCTGGAGGACAGGGGGACCCTACGAGCAGTACTTC. Translating it yields CAWRTGGPYEQYF.

The chain joins TRBV19 to TRBJ1-3, with TRBD1 matching over 7 bases. Germline lookup yields CDR1 LNHDA and CDR2 SQIVND (reference sequence). This CDR3 region has 15 residues. The V and J ends lost 5 bases and 0 bases, in that order; junction bases with no gene match: 4. In DNA, the CDR3 is TGTGCCAGTAGTGCCGACAGGGTCTCTGGAAACACCATATATTTT. It translates to CASSADRVSGNTIYF.

The rearrangement links TRBV11-2 to TRBJ1-1, with a tentative D call TRBD1 (5 bases). V dropped 5 bases and J dropped 5 bases, with 15 bases sitting between them. This CDR3 spans 14 amino acids. Germline lookup yields CDR1 SGHAT and CDR2 FQNNGV. CDR3: CASSGAAGGTEAFF. The CDR3 DNA reads TGTGCCAGCAGCGGCGCCGCGGGGGGAACTGAAGCTTTCTTT. Full variable domain (rest looked up from reference TRBV11-2 and TRBJ1-1): EAGVAQSPRYKIIEKRQSVAFWCNPISGHATLYWYQQILGQGPKLLIQFQNNGVVDDSQLPKDRFSAERLKGVDSTLKIQPAKLEDSAVYLCASSGAAGGTEAFFGQGTRLTVV.

The rearrangement uses TRBV5-1 and TRBJ2-5, with 11 bases that match TRBD1. The CDR3 is 14 amino acids. CDR1 SGHRS and CDR2 YFSETQ come from the germline V gene. The trim removed 6 bases at V and 4 bases at J, leaving 5 bases unmatched. The CDR3 sequence is CASTGTGGGETQYF. The CDR3 nucleotides are TGCGCCAGCACCGGGACAGGGGGGGGAGAGACCCAGTACTTC.

The V call is TRBV18, the J call TRBJ1-2; 7 nucleotides align to TRBD1. Germline lookup yields CDR1 KGHSH and CDR2 LQKENI. Trimming cost V 3 bases and J 5 bases; bases outside gene matches: 9. CDR3 size: 15 residues. The CDR3: CASSPQGVNPYGYTF. The CDR3 bases are TGTGCCAGCTCACCGCAGGGGGTGAATCCTTATGGCTACACCTTC.

CDR3 sequence reads: CASSIVEFMNTEAFF. The CDR3 nucleotides read TGTGCCAGTAGTATAGTAGAGTTTATGAACACTGAAGCTTTCTTT. The genes are TRBV19 and TRBJ1-1; D is uncertain. There are 15 residues in the CDR3. V was clipped by 1 base and J by 0 bases, with 9 bases between them. The germline V gene encodes CDR1 LNHDA and CDR2 SQIVND (reference sequence).

This clone was detected a few times. The V and J genes are TRBV6-1 and TRBJ2-7; weak D call: TRBD1 (5 bases). The germline V gene has CDR1 MNHNS and CDR2 SASEGT. V lost 5 bases to trimming and J lost 1 base, with 15 bases between them. This CDR3 comprises 15 residues. The CDR3, as DNA: TGTGCCAGCAGTAGGCAGGGTCACATTTCCTACGAGCAGTACTTC. Translated: CASSRQGHISYEQYF.

The J gene is TRBJ1-2, the V gene TRBV28; 9 positions match TRBD1. The CDR3 spans 14 residues. The trim removed 5 bases at V and 4 bases at J, leaving 5 bases unmatched. CDR1 MDHEN and CDR2 SYDVKM come from the germline V gene. The CDR3 DNA follows: TGTGCCAGCAGTCCTGGGGACAGGGCCTATGGCTACACCTTC. Protein sequence: CASSPGDRAYGYTF.

The chain employs TRBV25-1 and TRBJ2-7, with D possibly being TRBD2 (6 bases). The germline gives CDR1 MGHDK, CDR2 SYGVNS. The CDR3 extends over 16 amino acids. The germline V and J ends were trimmed by 1 base and 1 base, with 14 bases remaining between them. The CDR3 DNA reads TGTGCCAGCAGTGAATTCGGGCGGGGCAGGTCCTACGAGCAGTACTTC. It is translated as CASSEFGRGRSYEQYF.

The chain combines TRBV19 with TRBJ2-3, with TRBD2 identical over 8 bases. With V trimmed by 8 bases and J by 6 bases, 7 bases remained unmatched. The CDR3 runs to 13 residues. Per the germline V gene, CDR1 is LNHDA and CDR2 is SQIVND (reference sequence). CDR3 nucleotide sequence: TGTGCCAGTGAGGCGCGGGGGGCCGATACGCAGTATTTT. Its translation is CASEARGADTQYF.

This chain connects TRBV10-3 to TRBJ1-2; D might be TRBD1 (6 bases). Germline V gives CDR1 ENHRY, CDR2 SYGVKD. V lost 2 bases and J 2 bases, leaving 9 bases between the germline ends. This CDR3 is built from 14 residues. The CDR3 loop is CAISEQTGNYGYTF. The CDR3 DNA reads TGTGCCATCAGTGAGCAAACAGGGAACTATGGCTACACCTTC.

The genes are TRBV25-1 and TRBJ1-5; TRBD1 might be the D (6 bases). Trimming stripped 3 bases from V and 3 bases from J, with 12 bases between. The CDR3 runs 15 residues. Germline assignment: CDR1 MGHDK and CDR2 SYGVNS. The CDR3 protein is CASSDPRDNNQPQHF. CDR3 bases: TGTGCCAGCAGTGACCCCCGGGACAACAATCAGCCCCAGCATTTT. The full variable domain, its missing parts supplied by reference TRBV25-1 and TRBJ1-5, is EADIYQTPRYLVIGTGKKITLECSQTMGHDKMYWYQQDPGMELHLIHYSYGVNSTEKGDLSSESTVSRIRTEHFPLTLESARPSHTSQYLCASSDPRDNNQPQHFGDGTRLSIL.

This clone was seen only a few times. This sequence joins TRBV10-3 and TRBJ1-1; possibly TRBD1 for D (5 bases). This CDR3 is built from 11 residues. Germline V gene sequence: CDR1 ENHRY, CDR2 SYGVKD. V shed 4 bases and J shed 7 bases, with 7 bases lying between them. The CDR3 loop is CAISGGGEAFF. The CDR3 nucleotides read TGTGCCATCAGTGGGGGGGGTGAAGCTTTCTTT.

The J gene is TRBJ1-1, the V gene TRBV7-2, with 9 nucleotides matching TRBD1. Unmatched junction bases numbered 9, after V lost 5 bases and J lost 5 bases. The CDR3 is 15 amino acids. Germline CDR1 and CDR2: SGHTA and FQGNSA. The CDR3 region is CASSPGQGRETEAFF. DNA for the CDR3: TGTGCCAGCAGCCCGGGACAGGGACGTGAAACTGAAGCTTTCTTT.

The genes are TRBV6-5 and TRBJ1-6; D remains unclear. V was pared by 2 bases and J by 7 bases, with 9 bases between. The CDR3 loop spans 14 amino acids. Germline V CDR1 and CDR2: MNHEY, SVGAGI. CDR3 amino acids: CASSYEVINSPLHF. CDR3 bases: TGTGCCAGCAGTTACGAGGTTATAAATTCACCCCTCCACTTT.

The genes are TRBV5-1 and TRBJ1-2; TRBD1 agrees at 8 bases. Germline V lookup: CDR1 SGHRS, CDR2 YFSETQ. V lost 4 bases to trimming and J lost 6 bases; unmatched junction nucleotides: 8. The CDR3 loop spans 14 amino acids. CDR3 sequence: CASSPGAGGNGYTF. CDR3 in DNA: TGCGCCAGCAGCCCCGGGGCAGGGGGCAATGGCTACACCTTC.

This chain uses TRBV10-2 with TRBJ2-1; D is undetermined. Trimming removed 9 bases from V and 2 bases from J, with 11 bases in between. This CDR3 has 13 residues. Germline V gene data show CDR1 as WSHSY and CDR2 as SAAADI. CDR3 sequence: CARAGGPYNEQFF. DNA for the CDR3: TGCGCCAGGGCCGGCGGCCCCTACAATGAGCAGTTCTTC.

J is TRBJ1-2 and V is TRBV6-1; 8 bases align to TRBD1. V lost 5 bases, J lost 7 bases, and 12 bases stayed unmatched. Germline CDR1 is MNHNS and CDR2 is SASEGT. The CDR3 loop spans 15 amino acids. CDR3 residues: CASSPSTGVVSGYTF. The CDR3 DNA follows: TGTGCCAGCAGTCCTTCGACAGGGGTAGTAAGTGGCTACACCTTC.

The chain is built from TRBV5-3 and TRBJ1-5, with unresolved D. TRBV5-3 carries the ORF label, with uncertain function. Between the trimmed V and J ends, which lost 1 base and 7 bases, there was a span of 15 bases. This CDR3 region has 15 residues. CDR3 nucleotides: TGTGCCAGAAGCTTGTTTAGGCACGGCAGGCAGCCCCAGCATTTT. Translating it yields CARSLFRHGRQPQHF.

This clone was observed a single time. CDR3 loop: CASSLGLAGGTSYEQYF. The CDR3 DNA reads TGCGCCAGCAGCTTGGGACTAGCGGGGGGCACCTCCTACGAGCAGTACTTC. The chain uses TRBV5-1 and TRBJ2-7, with TRBD2 matching over 13 bases. V was clipped by 0 bases and J by 0 bases; unmatched bases: 3. The CDR3 extends over 17 amino acids. The germline CDR1 and CDR2 sequences are SGHRS and YFSETQ.

There are a few counts of this clone. The chain carries TRBV7-2 and TRBJ1-6; D is possibly TRBD1 (6 bases). The CDR3 runs to 15 residues. CDR1 is SGHTA and CDR2 is FQGNSA in the germline V gene. Trimming cost V 5 bases and J 7 bases, with 15 bases left between them. The CDR3 DNA reads as TGTGCCAGCAGCCCCCAGGGGCAGCTAAATTCACCCCTCCACTTT. Its translation: CASSPQGQLNSPLHF.